Listed below are T cell receptor beta chains from one sample, sequenced in a study of T cell responses to AZD1222 COVID-19 vaccine. Generated by immunoSEQ multiplex PCR, the TCRdb table keeps only in-frame clones and is missing some. The sample holds about 140,000 clones, 93% seen once. The material sequenced was peripheral blood, taken on day 0 of MenACWY control vaccination. The receptor set was obtained from an adult in good health. The CDR3 runs from the conserved cysteine through the conserved F or W. A D gene is named only where the DNA matches it firmly. Part of the rows lack a size; the others show once, few, many or a class for expanded clones.

d_call clone_size j_call v_call cdr3_nt cdr3_aa
TRBD1 NA TRBJ1-1 TRBV19 TGTGCCAGTAGTATAGAAGGGGGCGAAGCTTTCTTT CASSIEGGEAFF
NA NA TRBJ1-6 TRBV2 TGTGCCAGCAGTGAGGAGGGGTCCATGAGCTCCTATAATTCACCCCTCCACTTT CASSEEGSMSSYNSPLHF
NA NA TRBJ2-5 TRBV11-1 TGTGCCAGCAGCTCGGTAGACGGGGAGACCCAGTACTTC CASSSVDGETQYF
TRBD2 NA TRBJ2-2 TRBV3-1/TRBV3-2 TGTGCCAGCAGCCGGACTAGCGGGTATAGCGGGGAGCTGTTTTTT CASSRTSGYSGELFF
TRBD2 NA TRBJ2-6 TRBV9 TGTGCCAGCAGCGCCCGACTAGCGGGAGGGCCTGGGGCCAACGTCCTGACTTTC CASSARLAGGPGANVLTF
TRBD1 NA TRBJ1-2 TRBV29-1 TGCAGCGTGCGGGACAGTTCCTATGGCTACACCTTC CSVRDSSYGYTF
NA NA TRBJ1-2 TRBV7-2 TGTGCCATCCCAGGGACAACTCTCCCCTATGGCTACACCTTC CAIPGTTLPYGYTF
NA once TRBJ1-2 TRBV7-9 TGTGCCAGCAGCTTAGACGGCCAGAACTATGGCTACACCTTC CASSLDGQNYGYTF
TRBD1 NA TRBJ2-7 TRBV5-1 TGCGCCAGCAGGCCTACCGGGACAGGTGCTGAGCAGTACTTC CASRPTGTGAEQYF
NA NA TRBJ1-5 TRBV18 TGTGCCAGCTCACCCGCCCTGAATCAGCCCCAGCATTTT CASSPALNQPQHF
NA NA TRBJ1-1 TRBV16 TGTGCCAGCAGCCCTGGACAGCCTATGAACACTGAAGCTTTCTTT CASSPGQPMNTEAFF
TRBD2 NA TRBJ2-3 TRBV9 TGTGCCAGCAGCGTAATTACTAGCGGGAGGACAGATACGCAGTATTTT CASSVITSGRTDTQYF
NA NA TRBJ1-4 TRBV27 TGTGCCAGCAGTCTTACATACGGGCTTGGGGGGGGTGAAAAACTGTTTTTT CASSLTYGLGGGEKLFF
TRBD2 NA TRBJ2-3 TRBV7-2 TGTGCCAGCAGCTGGGGACTAGAAGATACGCAGTATTTT CASSWGLEDTQYF
TRBD1 NA TRBJ1-2 TRBV7-2 TGTGCCAGCAGCTTAGACGGGACAGGGAGCTACACCTTC CASSLDGTGSYTF
TRBD1 NA TRBJ1-4 TRBV5-5 TGTGCCAGCAGCAGAACCGGGACAGGGGCCATTAATGAGGGACTGTTTTTT CASSRTGTGAINEGLFF
NA NA TRBJ1-1 TRBV7-8 TGTGCCAGCAGCCTGGCGACCGGGGCGAACACTGAAGCTTTCTTT CASSLATGANTEAFF
TRBD1 NA TRBJ1-5 TRBV7-9 TGTGCCAGCAGCCGGACAGGGGAGAATCAGCCCCAGCATTTT CASSRTGENQPQHF
NA NA TRBJ1-1 TRBV29-1 TGCAGCGTTGAGACGGGCATGAACACTGAAGCTTTCTTT CSVETGMNTEAFF
NA NA TRBJ1-3 TRBV20-1 TGCAGTGCTAGTGGCAGAGTCTCTGGAAACACCATATATTTT CSASGRVSGNTIYF
NA NA TRBJ1-1 TRBV5-5 TGTGCCAGCAGAATAGGGGCGGGTATCACTGAAGCTTTCTTT CASRIGAGITEAFF
NA NA TRBJ2-2 TRBV6-5 TGTGCCAGCAGCCTCGACAGGACGAGCACCGGGGAGCTGTTTTTT CASSLDRTSTGELFF
TRBD1 NA TRBJ2-6 TRBV6-2/TRBV6-3 TGTGCCAGCAGTTGGGACAGAGGGGCTGGGGCCAACGTCCTGACTTTC CASSWDRGAGANVLTF
NA few TRBJ2-2 TRBV19 TGTGCCAGTAAGAGGGGGGAACACACCGGGGAGCTGTTTTTT CASKRGEHTGELFF
NA NA TRBJ1-2 TRBV12-5 TGTGCTAGTGGTTTGGTCCCGCCTTTAAGGGCCACCAGGGGTTATGGCTACACCTTC CASGLVPPLRATRGYGYTF